A selection of T cell receptor beta chains follows, all from one sample in a study of cytomegalovirus exposure and HLA in healthy donors. Sequencing was performed with immunoSEQ multiplex PCR; in TCRdb, only in-frame clones are kept and a portion is missing. The sample has some 120,000 clones, around 86% seen once. The sequenced sample consisted of PBMCs. Receptors originate from a woman in her late teens or twenties in good health and CMV-seronegative. The CDR3 runs from the conserved cysteine through the conserved F or W. The order of the fields is CDR3 DNA, CDR3 protein, V gene, clone size, D gene, J gene. The D gene is left open where the match is weak. Only part of the rows carry a size: once, few, many, or a class if the clone is expanded.

TGTGCCAGCACCCCGAGGAGGGTTTCGGCTAATGAAAAACTGTTTTTT,CASTPRRVSANEKLFF,TRBV2,once,-,TRBJ1-4
TGTGCCAGCAGCCCCGGACTGAGGAATCAGCCCCAGCATTTT,CASSPGLRNQPQHF,TRBV6-5,-,-,TRBJ1-5
TGTGCCAGCAGCTTACTACTCACCTACGAGCAGTACTTC,CASSLLLTYEQYF,TRBV11-3,-,-,TRBJ2-7
TGTGCCAGTAGCACAGGGGGCGCCTCCTACGAGCAGTACTTC,CASSTGGASYEQYF,TRBV19,-,TRBD1,TRBJ2-7
TGTGCCAGCAGTTCCCGACTAGCGGGAGGGAATGAGCAGTTCTTC,CASSSRLAGGNEQFF,TRBV28,-,TRBD2,TRBJ2-1
TGTGCCAGCACCGTGGGACTAGCGGACTACAATGAGCAGTTCTTC,CASTVGLADYNEQFF,TRBV18,-,TRBD2,TRBJ2-1
TGTGCCTGGAGCTTCCTGGCTTGGGACAGGGAGTCCTCTAGCGCACTATTCCAAGAGACCCAGTACTTC,CAWSFLAWDRESSSALFQETQYF,TRBV30,-,TRBD1,TRBJ2-5
TGCGCCAGCAGCTTGGCGGCTAGCGGCACCGGGGAGCTGTTTTTT,CASSLAASGTGELFF,TRBV5-1,-,TRBD2,TRBJ2-2
TGTGCCAGCAGCTTAGGGGACAGCTGGGTCTATGGCTACACCTTC,CASSLGDSWVYGYTF,TRBV11-3,-,TRBD1,TRBJ1-2
TGTGCCAGCAGCTTAATAGCGGGAGGGCCGACCCAGTACTTC,CASSLIAGGPTQYF,TRBV7-3,-,TRBD2,TRBJ2-5
TGTGCCACCGGGGACAACCCCTACGAGCAGTACTTC,CATGDNPYEQYF,TRBV19,-,-,TRBJ2-7
TGTGCCAGCAGTTCGCTAACAGGGGCTCTCGGCTATGGCTACACCTTC,CASSSLTGALGYGYTF,TRBV6-6,-,TRBD1,TRBJ1-2
TGCGCCAGCAGCTTGGGAGCGGGAGGGCCTACAGATACGCAGTATTTT,CASSLGAGGPTDTQYF,TRBV5-1,-,TRBD2,TRBJ2-3
TGTGCCAGCAGTTATAGCGGGGCCAACGTCCTGACTTTC,CASSYSGANVLTF,TRBV28,-,-,TRBJ2-6
TGTGCCAGTAGTATAGGGGACAGGGGGCTTAGAGAGACCCAGTACTTC,CASSIGDRGLRETQYF,TRBV19,-,TRBD1,TRBJ2-5
TGTGCCAGCAGTTTGGGGGCGCGAGTCACTGAAGCTTTCTTT,CASSLGARVTEAFF,TRBV27,-,-,TRBJ1-1
TGTGCCAGCGACCCGGGACAGGGGGCTGGGGAGACCCAGTACTTC,CASDPGQGAGETQYF,TRBV5-6,-,TRBD1,TRBJ2-5
TGCGCCAGCAGCTCAACCTCAGGGTTTGAGGGCTACACCTTC,CASSSTSGFEGYTF,TRBV5-1,-,-,TRBJ1-2
TGTGCCAGCAGCCAAGTAGCGAATGAGCAGTTCTTC,CASSQVANEQFF,TRBV16,-,-,TRBJ2-1
TGTGCCAGCAGCGCCACAGAGTTCGAGCAGTACTTC,CASSATEFEQYF,TRBV7-6,-,-,TRBJ2-7
TGTGCCAGCAGCAATAGTATCTACAAGCGGGAGGCCACCGGGGAGCTGTTTTTT,CASSNSIYKREATGELFF,TRBV21-1,-,-,TRBJ2-2
TGTGCCATCAGTGACACAGGGGGCTTGGGGGCCAACGTCCTGACTTTC,CAISDTGGLGANVLTF,TRBV10-3,-,TRBD1,TRBJ2-6
TGTGCCAGCAGCCAAGATGGGGGCGCAGGGGGCTTTTATTTT,CASSQDGGAGGFYF,TRBV4-2,-,TRBD1,TRBJ2-3
TGTGCCAGCAGTCCTACGGACAGGGCCTACGAGCGGTACTTC,CASSPTDRAYERYF,TRBV27,-,TRBD1,TRBJ2-7
TGTGCCAGCAGAGTTACTAGCGGGAGGGCGAATGAGCAGTTCTTC,CASRVTSGRANEQFF,TRBV6-6,-,TRBD2,TRBJ2-1
TGTGCCACTCGTTGGGGGGAGACTGAAGCTTTCTTT,CATRWGETEAFF,TRBV5-4,-,-,TRBJ1-1
TGTGCCAGCAGCTTAGAAAGTAGAGGCACAGATACGCAGTATTTT,CASSLESRGTDTQYF,TRBV13,once,-,TRBJ2-3